The entry below gives a single T cell receptor (beta chain) sequence along with its context. Antigen: not known. These data originate in a study of T cell responses to AZD1222 COVID-19 vaccine. The study, taken as a whole, reports: Unmutated variant regions reportedly attract nearly half of all spike-specific TCRs. Spike-spanning, vaccine-associated CD4 TCRs were dominant at 160-218 and 743-854. Clonal diversity was possibly underestimated; the donors were predominantly white British and more often female. At baseline, seropositivity was found in only a handful of AZD1222 recipients.

The CDR3 is made up of 16 amino acids. The V gene end was trimmed by 3 bases and the J gene end by 1 base; junction bases not matched to a gene: 7. CDR1 KGHSH and CDR2 LQKENI come from the germline V gene. Clones were read by immunoSEQ multiplex PCR, and TCRdb kept only the in-frame ones, dropping some. Of roughly 180,000 clones listed, over 90% are singletons. This specimen consisted of peripheral blood, obtained 28 days after the second AZD1222 dose. V gene TRBV18 combines with J gene TRBJ1-1, with 8 bases fitting TRBD1. The TCR was taken from an adult who received the AZD1222 COVID-19 vaccine. CDR3 nucleotides: TGTGCCAGCTCACCCTCACAGGGGGGAGGGAACACTGAAGCTTTCTTT. Encoded protein: CASSPSQGGGNTEAFF.